The 16 T cell receptor beta chains reported below all come from one sample, sequenced in a study of blood T cell repertoires in COVID-19. Produced via immunoSEQ multiplex PCR; TCRdb's table is partial and in-frame only. Altogether over 350,000 clones are present, 86% being singletons, with the ten largest covering under 1.5%. The sample was peripheral blood. Every receptor here comes from a woman in her twenties or thirties with active or convalescent COVID-19.

The chain carries TRBV6-5 and TRBJ1-3; D not resolved. The V end was cut by 5 bases, the J end by 4 bases, with 6 bases between. Germline CDR1 is MNHEY and CDR2 is SVGAGI. There are 12 residues in the CDR3. CDR3 residues: CASSLQGNTIYF. The CDR3 nucleotides are TGTGCCAGCAGTCTACAGGGAAACACCATATATTTT.

The chain couples TRBV19 to TRBJ2-7; 7 positions match TRBD2. This CDR3 contains 14 residues. Looked up from germline, CDR1 is LNHDA and CDR2 is SQIVND (reference sequence). With V trimmed by 1 base and J by 5 bases, 5 bases remained unmatched. CDR3 region: CASSIGREFNEQYF. DNA for the CDR3: TGTGCCAGTAGTATAGGGCGGGAGTTCAACGAGCAGTACTTC. Supplemented by reference TRBV19 and TRBJ2-7, the full variable domain reads DGGITQSPKYLFRKEGQNVTLSCEQNLNHDAMYWYRQDPGQGLRLIYYSQIVNDFQKGDIAEGYSVSREKKESFPLTVTSAQKNPTAFYLCASSIGREFNEQYFGPGTRLTVT.

The CDR3 reads CAWSSGLGETQYF. CDR3 in DNA: TGTGCCTGGAGTTCCGGACTAGGGGAGACCCAGTACTTC. J is TRBJ2-5 and V is TRBV30; 7 bases are a match to TRBD2. Per germline, CDR1 GTSNPN and CDR2 SVGIG (reference sequence). V was clipped by 2 bases and J by 5 bases; unmatched bases: 5. The CDR3 sequence is 13 residues long. Using reference TRBV30 and TRBJ2-5 for the parts outside the CDR3, the full variable domain is SQTIHQWPATLVQPVGSPLSLECTVEGTSNPNLYWYRQAAGRGLQLLFYSVGIGQISSEVPQNLSASRPQDRQFILSSKKLLLSDSGFYLCAWSSGLGETQYFGPGTRLLVL.

This chain joins TRBV2 and TRBJ1-6, with 10 positions matching TRBD1. Germline loops: CDR1 SNHLY, CDR2 FYNNEI. V lost 4 bases and J lost 9; bases outside the gene matches: 3. CDR3 length: 14 amino acids. Here the CDR3 reads CASSAGTGVSPLHF. CDR3 DNA: TGTGCCAGCAGTGCCGGGACAGGGGTTTCACCCCTCCACTTT.

This chain uses TRBV19 with TRBJ2-1; 7 bases align to TRBD2. The CDR3 spans 14 residues. The J segment lost 6 bases and the V segment lost 5 bases, leaving 7 bases of the junction unmatched. Germline CDR1 and CDR2: LNHDA and SQIVND (reference sequence). The CDR3 is CASSPGGGVNEQFF. CDR3 in DNA: TGTGCCAGTAGTCCCGGGGGAGGGGTCAATGAGCAGTTCTTC.

The V and J genes are TRBV7-2 and TRBJ2-3; 7 bases are shared with TRBD1. Unmatched junction bases numbered 5, after V lost 4 bases and J lost 1 base. The length of the CDR3 is 15 residues. The germline CDR1 and CDR2 sequences are SGHTA and FQGNSA. The chain's CDR3 is CASSSQGTGTDTQYF. Here the CDR3 DNA reads TGTGCCAGCAGCTCACAAGGGACAGGCACAGATACGCAGTATTTT.

The rearrangement uses TRBV19 and TRBJ2-1; the D is unclear. Deletions cut 2 bases from V and 5 bases from J, with 10 bases between. The CDR3 consists of 14 residues. The germline V gene encodes CDR1 LNHDA and CDR2 SQIVND (reference sequence). The DNA for the CDR3 is TGTGCCAGTAGTATACTGGAGAGCGACAATGAGCAGTTCTTC. It encodes CASSILESDNEQFF.

The J gene is TRBJ1-1, the V gene TRBV9; D is ambiguous. The V and J ends lost 3 bases and 3 bases respectively, with 6 bases between them. Germline V gives CDR1 SGDLS, CDR2 YYNGEE. The CDR3 is made up of 12 amino acids. DNA of the CDR3: TGTGCCAGCAGCGCCAGGTACACTGAAGCTTTCTTT. It codes for CASSARYTEAFF.

The chain joins TRBV7-8 to TRBJ2-4; D is perhaps TRBD2 (6 bases). The CDR3 is 16 residues long. V lost 5 bases and J lost 3, with 17 bases in between. Germline V lookup: CDR1 SGHVS, CDR2 FQNEAQ. CDR3 sequence: CASSPEIWGDKNIQYF. CDR3 coding DNA: TGTGCCAGCAGCCCGGAAATCTGGGGGGACAAAAACATTCAGTACTTC.

The rearrangement joins TRBV15 to TRBJ1-5; 7 bases map to TRBD1. V was clipped by 1 base and J by 6 bases; unmatched bases: 6. The germline V gene encodes CDR1 LNHNV and CDR2 YYDKDF (reference sequence). This CDR3 has 15 residues. CDR3 DNA sequence: TGTGCCACCAGCAGAGGGGCAGGGGGAGGTCAGCCCCAGCATTTT. Residues: CATSRGAGGGQPQHF.

The V call is TRBV7-9, the J call TRBJ2-2, with TRBD2 matching 8 bases. The CDR3 totals 16 residues. The ends lost 3 bases at V and 6 bases at J; junction bases unmatched: 9. Germline V gives CDR1 SEHNR, CDR2 FQNEAQ (reference sequence). The CDR3 protein is CASSFSRAGAAGELFF. DNA of the CDR3: TGTGCCAGCAGCTTTAGCCGAGCGGGAGCGGCCGGGGAGCTGTTTTTT.

The chain uses TRBV30 and TRBJ1-1; 7 bases line up with TRBD1. The germline V gene has CDR1 GTSNPN and CDR2 SVGIG (reference sequence). V dropped 0 bases and J dropped 5; count of bases not matched to a gene: 6. The CDR3 extends over 14 amino acids. The CDR3 spells CAWSVLGGNTEAFF. The CDR3 DNA is TGTGCCTGGAGTGTACTAGGGGGCAATACTGAAGCTTTCTTT.

This clone has more than one count but fewer than ten. This chain joins TRBV6-5 and TRBJ1-1; no reliable D call. CDR3 size: 13 residues. Per germline, CDR1 MNHEY and CDR2 SVGAGI. V was clipped by 6 bases and J by 4 bases, with 12 bases between them. In DNA form, the CDR3 reads TGTGCCAGCAGCGGTCAGGAGGCCACTGAAGCTTTCTTT. It yields the protein CASSGQEATEAFF.

The chain carries TRBV5-5 and TRBJ1-1; D is unclear. The CDR3 extends over 16 amino acids. Trimming left V 0 bases short and J 0 bases short, with 12 bases between. In germline, CDR1 is SGHKS, CDR2 YYEKEE (reference sequence). The DNA for the CDR3 is TGTGCCAGCAGCTTGGCCAGTCGGACTATGAACACTGAAGCTTTCTTT. This sequence encodes CASSLASRTMNTEAFF.

The CDR3 reads CASSQVPGSPQHF. The CDR3 DNA reads TGTGCCAGCAGCCAAGTCCCCGGGTCGCCCCAGCATTTT. This chain joins TRBV4-2 and TRBJ1-5; D not certain. V was shortened by 1 base and J by 9 bases, with 10 bases between the two germline ends. This CDR3 region has 13 residues. CDR1 is LGHNA and CDR2 is YNFKEQ in the germline V gene.

The V and J genes are TRBV4-1 and TRBJ2-3; D possibly corresponds to TRBD1 (6 bases). The CDR3 consists of 16 residues. CDR1 and CDR2 from the germline V gene are MGHRA and YSYEKL. The V and J ends lost 4 bases and 1 base respectively, with 15 bases between them. The CDR3 protein is CASSPPTKGGTDTQYF. The CDR3 region has the DNA TGCGCCAGCAGCCCCCCCACCAAGGGGGGCACAGATACGCAGTATTTT.